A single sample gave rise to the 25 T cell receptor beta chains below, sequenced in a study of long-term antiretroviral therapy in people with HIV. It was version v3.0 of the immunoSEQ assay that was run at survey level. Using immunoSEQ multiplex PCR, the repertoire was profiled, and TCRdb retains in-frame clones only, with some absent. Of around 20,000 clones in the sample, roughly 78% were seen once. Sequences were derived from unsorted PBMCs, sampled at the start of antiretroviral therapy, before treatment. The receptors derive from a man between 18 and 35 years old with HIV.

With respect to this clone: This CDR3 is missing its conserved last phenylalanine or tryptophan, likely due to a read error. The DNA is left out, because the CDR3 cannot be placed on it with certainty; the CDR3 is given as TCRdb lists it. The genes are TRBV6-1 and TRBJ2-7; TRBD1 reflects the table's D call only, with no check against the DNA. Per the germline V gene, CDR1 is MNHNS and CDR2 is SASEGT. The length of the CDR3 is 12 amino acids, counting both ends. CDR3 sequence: CASSEEGTVLFC.

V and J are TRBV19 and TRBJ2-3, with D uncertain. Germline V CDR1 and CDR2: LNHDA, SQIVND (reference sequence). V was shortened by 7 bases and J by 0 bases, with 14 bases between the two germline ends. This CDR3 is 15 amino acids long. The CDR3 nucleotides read TGTGCCAGTACCCCTGGTGGCTATAGCACAGATACGCAGTATTTT. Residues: CASTPGGYSTDTQYF.

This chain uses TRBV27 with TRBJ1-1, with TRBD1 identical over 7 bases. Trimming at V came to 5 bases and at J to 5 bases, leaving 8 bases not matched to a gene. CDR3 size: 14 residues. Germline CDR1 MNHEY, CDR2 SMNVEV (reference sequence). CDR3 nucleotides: TGTGCCAGCAGTCCCAGGGGGGGGGCGACTGAAGCTTTCTTT. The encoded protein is CASSPRGGATEAFF.

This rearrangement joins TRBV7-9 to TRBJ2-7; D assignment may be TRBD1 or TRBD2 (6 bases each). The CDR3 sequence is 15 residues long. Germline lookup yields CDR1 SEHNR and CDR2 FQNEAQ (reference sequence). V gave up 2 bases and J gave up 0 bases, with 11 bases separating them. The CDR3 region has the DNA TGTGCCAGCAGCTTAACGGGGGCCCGCTCCTACGAGCAGTACTTC. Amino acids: CASSLTGARSYEQYF. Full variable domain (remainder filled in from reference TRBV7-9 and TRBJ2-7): DTGVSQNPRHKITKRGQNVTFRCDPISEHNRLYWYRQTLGQGPEFLTYFQNEAQLEKSRLLSDRFSAERPKGSFSTLEIQRTEQGDSAMYLCASSLTGARSYEQYFGPGTRLTVT.

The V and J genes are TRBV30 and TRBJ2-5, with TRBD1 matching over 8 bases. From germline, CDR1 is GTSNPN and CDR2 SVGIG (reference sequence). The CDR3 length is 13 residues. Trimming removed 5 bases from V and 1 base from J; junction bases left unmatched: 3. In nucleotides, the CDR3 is TGTGCCTGGGACAGGGGACCCCAAGAGACCCAGTACTTC. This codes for CAWDRGPQETQYF.

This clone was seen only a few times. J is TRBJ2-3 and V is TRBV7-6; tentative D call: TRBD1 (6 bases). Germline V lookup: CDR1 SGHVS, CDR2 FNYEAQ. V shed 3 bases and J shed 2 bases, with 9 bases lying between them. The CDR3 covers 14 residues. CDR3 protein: CASSLTGFTDTQYF. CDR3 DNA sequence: TGTGCCAGCAGCTTGACAGGTTTCACAGATACGCAGTATTTT.

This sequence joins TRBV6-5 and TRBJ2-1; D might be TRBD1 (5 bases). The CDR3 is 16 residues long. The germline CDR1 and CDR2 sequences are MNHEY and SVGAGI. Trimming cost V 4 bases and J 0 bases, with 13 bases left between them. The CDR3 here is CASSSAGISSYNEQFF. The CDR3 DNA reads TGTGCCAGCAGTTCAGCAGGGATTAGCTCCTACAATGAGCAGTTCTTC.

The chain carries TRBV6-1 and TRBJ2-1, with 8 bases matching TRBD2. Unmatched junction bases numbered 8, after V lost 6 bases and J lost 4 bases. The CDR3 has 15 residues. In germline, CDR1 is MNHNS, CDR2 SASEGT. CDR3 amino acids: CASSTGTRIYNEQFF. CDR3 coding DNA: TGTGCCAGCAGCACCGGGACTAGAATTTACAATGAGCAGTTCTTC.

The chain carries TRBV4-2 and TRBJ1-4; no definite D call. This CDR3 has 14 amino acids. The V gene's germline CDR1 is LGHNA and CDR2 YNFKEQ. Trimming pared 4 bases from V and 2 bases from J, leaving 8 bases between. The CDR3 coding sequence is TGTGCCAGCAGCCCCAGATTCACTAATGAAAAACTGTTTTTT. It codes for CASSPRFTNEKLFF.

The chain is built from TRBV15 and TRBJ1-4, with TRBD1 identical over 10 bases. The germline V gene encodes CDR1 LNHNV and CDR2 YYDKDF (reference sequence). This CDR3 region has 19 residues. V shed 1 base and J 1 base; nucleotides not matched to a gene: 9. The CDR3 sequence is CATSRGDRGLVGTNEKLFF. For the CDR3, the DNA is TGTGCCACCAGCAGAGGAGACAGGGGGCTTGTGGGAACTAATGAAAAACTGTTTTTT.

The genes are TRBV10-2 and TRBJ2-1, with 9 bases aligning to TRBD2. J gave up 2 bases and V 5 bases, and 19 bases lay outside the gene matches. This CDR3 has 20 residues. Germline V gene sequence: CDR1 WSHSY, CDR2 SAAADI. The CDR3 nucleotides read TGCGCCAGCAGTACCCCGAGGGGAGGTTCTAGCGGGACGACCTACAATGAGCAGTTCTTC. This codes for CASSTPRGGSSGTTYNEQFF.

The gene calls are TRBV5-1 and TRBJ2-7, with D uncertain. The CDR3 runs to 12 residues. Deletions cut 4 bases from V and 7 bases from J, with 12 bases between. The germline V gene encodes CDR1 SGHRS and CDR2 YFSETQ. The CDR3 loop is CASSVPGREQYF. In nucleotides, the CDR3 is TGCGCCAGCAGCGTGCCCGGACGGGAGCAGTACTTC. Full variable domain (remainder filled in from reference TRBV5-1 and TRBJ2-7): KAGVTQTPRYLIKTRGQQVTLSCSPISGHRSVSWYQQTPGQGLQFLFEYFSETQRNKGNFPGRFSGRQFSNSRSEMNVSTLELGDSALYLCASSVPGREQYFGPGTRLTVT.

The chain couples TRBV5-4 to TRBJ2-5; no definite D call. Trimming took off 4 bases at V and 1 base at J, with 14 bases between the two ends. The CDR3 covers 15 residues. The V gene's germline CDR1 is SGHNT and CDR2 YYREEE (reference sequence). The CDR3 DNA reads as TGTGCCAGCAGCCCTGAAGGGCTAGGCCAAGAGACCCAGTACTTC. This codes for CASSPEGLGQETQYF.

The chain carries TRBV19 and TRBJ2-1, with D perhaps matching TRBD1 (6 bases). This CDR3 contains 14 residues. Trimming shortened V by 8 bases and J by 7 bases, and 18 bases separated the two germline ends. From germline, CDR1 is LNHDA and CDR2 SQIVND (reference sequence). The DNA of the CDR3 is TGTGCCAGTCATCCACAGGGTTCTTTTAATGAGCAGTTCTTC. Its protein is CASHPQGSFNEQFF. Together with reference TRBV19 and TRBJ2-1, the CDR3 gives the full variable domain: DGGITQSPKYLFRKEGQNVTLSCEQNLNHDAMYWYRQDPGQGLRLIYYSQIVNDFQKGDIAEGYSVSREKKESFPLTVTSAQKNPTAFYLCASHPQGSFNEQFFGPGTRLTVL.

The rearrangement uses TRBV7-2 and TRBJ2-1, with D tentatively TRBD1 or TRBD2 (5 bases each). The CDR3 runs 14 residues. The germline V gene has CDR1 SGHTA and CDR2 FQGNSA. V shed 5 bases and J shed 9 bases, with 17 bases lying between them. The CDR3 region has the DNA TGTGCCAGCAGCGAGGGACCGCCTCTCATTGAGCAGTTCTTC. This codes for CASSEGPPLIEQFF.

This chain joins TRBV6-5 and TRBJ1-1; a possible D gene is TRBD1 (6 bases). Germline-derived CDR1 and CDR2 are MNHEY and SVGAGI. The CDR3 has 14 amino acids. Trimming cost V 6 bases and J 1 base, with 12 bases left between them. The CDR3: CASSWGARNTEAFF. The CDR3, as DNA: TGTGCCAGCAGCTGGGGGGCGCGGAACACTGAAGCTTTCTTT.

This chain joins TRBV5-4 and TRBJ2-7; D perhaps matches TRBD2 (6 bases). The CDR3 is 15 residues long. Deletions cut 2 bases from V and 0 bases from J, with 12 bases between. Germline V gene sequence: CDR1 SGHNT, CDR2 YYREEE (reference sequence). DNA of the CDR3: TGTGCCAGCAGCTTTGAGGCGGGACGCTCCTACGAGCAGTACTTC. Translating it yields CASSFEAGRSYEQYF.

CDR3 sequence: CAGYGSSDTQYF. The DNA of the CDR3 is TGTGCCGGGTATGGGAGTTCGGATACGCAGTATTTT. The chain links TRBV30 to TRBJ2-3; perhaps TRBD2 as D (5 bases). Germline V gene sequence: CDR1 GTSNPN, CDR2 SVGIG (reference sequence). The CDR3 sequence is 12 residues long. V lost 8 bases and J lost 6, with 15 bases in between.

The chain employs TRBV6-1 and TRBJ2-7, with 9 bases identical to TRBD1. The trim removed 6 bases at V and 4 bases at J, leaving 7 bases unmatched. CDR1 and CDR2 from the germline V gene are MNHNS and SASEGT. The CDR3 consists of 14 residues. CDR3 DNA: TGTGCCAGCAGGGCCGGGACAGGGCCTTACGAGCAGTACTTC. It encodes CASRAGTGPYEQYF.

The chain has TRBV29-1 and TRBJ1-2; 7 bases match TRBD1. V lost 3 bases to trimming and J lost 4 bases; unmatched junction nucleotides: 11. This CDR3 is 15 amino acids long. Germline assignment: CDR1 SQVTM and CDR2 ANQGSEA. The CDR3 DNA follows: TGCAGCGTTGAGGACAGGCCGAAGCTCCTCTATGGCTACACCTTC. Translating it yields CSVEDRPKLLYGYTF.

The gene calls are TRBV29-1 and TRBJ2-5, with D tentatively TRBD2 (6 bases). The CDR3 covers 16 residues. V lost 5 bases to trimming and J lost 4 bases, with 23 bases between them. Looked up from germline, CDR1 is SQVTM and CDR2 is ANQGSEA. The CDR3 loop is CSVPRAGLGYGETQYF. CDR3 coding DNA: TGCAGCGTTCCTAGGGCGGGGCTCGGTTATGGAGAGACCCAGTACTTC.

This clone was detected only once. CDR3 nucleotide sequence: TGTGCCAGCAGCCGTGGGGACAGATCTGAAAAACTGTTTTTT. Protein: CASSRGDRSEKLFF. J is TRBJ1-4 and V is TRBV11-2; 7 nucleotides agree with TRBD1. Germline-derived CDR1 and CDR2 are SGHAT and FQNNGV. The CDR3 runs to 14 residues. J was trimmed by 7 bases and V by 5 bases; bases with no gene match: 7. The full variable domain, completed using reference TRBV11-2 and TRBJ1-4, is EAGVAQSPRYKIIEKRQSVAFWCNPISGHATLYWYQQILGQGPKLLIQFQNNGVVDDSQLPKDRFSAERLKGVDSTLKIQPAKLEDSAVYLCASSRGDRSEKLFFGSGTQLSVL.

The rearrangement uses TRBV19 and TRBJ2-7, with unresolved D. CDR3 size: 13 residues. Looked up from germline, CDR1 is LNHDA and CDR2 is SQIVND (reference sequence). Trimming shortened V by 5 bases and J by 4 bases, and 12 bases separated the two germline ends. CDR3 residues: CASSQYAAYEQYF. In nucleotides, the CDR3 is TGTGCCAGTAGTCAATACGCCGCGTACGAGCAGTACTTC.

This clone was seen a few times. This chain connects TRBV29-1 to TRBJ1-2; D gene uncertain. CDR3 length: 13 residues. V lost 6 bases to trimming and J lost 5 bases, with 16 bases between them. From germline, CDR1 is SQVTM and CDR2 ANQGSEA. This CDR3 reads CSVPPTERYGYTF. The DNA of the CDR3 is TGCAGCGTCCCACCTACCGAGAGGTATGGCTACACCTTC.

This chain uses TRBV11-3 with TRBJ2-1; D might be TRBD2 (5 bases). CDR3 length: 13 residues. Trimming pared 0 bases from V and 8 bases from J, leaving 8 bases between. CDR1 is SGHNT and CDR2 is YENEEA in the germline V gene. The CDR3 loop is CASSLEEDDEQFF. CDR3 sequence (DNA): TGTGCCAGCAGCTTAGAGGAGGATGATGAGCAGTTCTTC. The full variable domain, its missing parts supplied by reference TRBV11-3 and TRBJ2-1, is EAGVVQSPRYKIIEKKQPVAFWCNPISGHNTLYWYLQNLGQGPELLIRYENEEAVDDSQLPKDRFSAERLKGVDSTLKIQPAELGDSAVYLCASSLEEDDEQFFGPGTRLTVL.